Here is one T cell receptor beta chain with its context. J lost 7 bases, V lost 0 bases, and 15 bases had no gene match. CDR3 size: 17 residues. Looked up from germline, CDR1 is DFQATT and CDR2 is SNEGSKA (reference sequence). The data originate from a study of T-cell reconstitution after alpha-beta-depleted transplantation in children. Researchers prepared the TCRbeta library using unique molecular identifiers, the study reports. TCRdb re-analysed the PCR reads in MiXCR, keeping a single row per CDR3 protein. The sample records some 640,000 distinct CDR3 sequences, 16% being singletons. Source: PBMCs from the stem cell graft donor, taken from the stem cell graft. This chain connects TRBV20-1 to TRBJ2-7, with TRBD2 matching over 10 bases. The TCR originated in a human donor who donated a stem cell graft to a child with acute myeloid leukemia. The DNA of the CDR3 is TGCAGTGCTAGAGATCCTTCGGGAATAGCGGGGGGTGGGGAGCAGTACTTC. It is translated as CSARDPSGIAGGGEQYF.